This T cell receptor (beta chain) was sequenced during a study of T cell changes during pregnancy in multiple sclerosis. Only in-frame clones appear in the TCRdb table, and some are missing; sequencing was by immunoSEQ multiplex PCR. The sample consists of more than 75,000 clones, less than 95% of them appearing once. There are 14 residues in the CDR3. V dropped 3 bases and J dropped 5 bases, with 8 bases sitting between them. Germline V CDR1 and CDR2: MGHDK, SYGVNS. The starting material was peripheral blood, obtained in the third trimester of pregnancy. J is TRBJ1-6 and V is TRBV25-1; D gene unclear. The sequence was collected from a female donor with multiple sclerosis, enrolled in a pregnancy study. The CDR3 region is CASSDAEDNSPLHF. The CDR3 DNA follows: TGTGCCAGCAGTGACGCAGAAGATAATTCACCCCTCCACTTT.